This T cell receptor (beta chain) was sequenced in a study of blood T cell repertoires in COVID-19. Whole-study context: Collection of acute and convalescent COVID-19 samples took place in the United States, Italy and Spain. In each case, the material was cDNA or gDNA derived from T cells, B-cell-depleted T cells, or PBMCs.

Per the original methods: Amplifying reference gene primers gave estimates of nucleated cell counts. Sequencing was performed with immunoSEQ multiplex PCR; in TCRdb, only in-frame clones are kept and a portion is missing. From that table come the V and J calls and clone size; the DNA was used to work out D and trimming. The sample lists 25,000 to 35,000 clones, about nine tenths occurring once. V shed 1 base and J 2 bases; nucleotides not matched to a gene: 2. This CDR3 has 15 amino acids. From germline, CDR1 is SGHAT and CDR2 FQDESV (reference sequence). V usage is TRBV11-1 and J usage is TRBJ2-7; 10 nucleotides match TRBD1. The receptor was derived from a man between 60 and 70 years old with active COVID-19. Sequenced input: peripheral blood. The CDR3 is CASSLEGTGAYEQYF. CDR3 DNA sequence: TGTGCCAGCAGCTTAGAAGGGACAGGGGCCTACGAGCAGTACTTC.